The clone carrying this T cell receptor (beta chain) was found a few times. The sample holds other DNA sequences that translate to the same CDR3. TCRdb's copy holds only in-frame clones and misses some; the assay was immunoSEQ multiplex PCR. This sample yields about 310,000 clones, of which approximately 91% are seen a single time; 9.5% belongs to the top ten. The sample is drawn from a study of blood T cell repertoires in COVID-19. The ends lost 4 bases at V and 3 bases at J; junction bases unmatched: 4. Germline CDR1 and CDR2: MNHEY and SMNVEV (reference sequence). The CDR3 loop spans 14 amino acids.

The sequence derives from a woman aged 40 to 49 who had recovered from COVID-19. Input material: PBMCs or T cells enriched from blood (not recorded which). The V and J genes are TRBV27 and TRBJ2-7, with 9 nucleotides matching TRBD1. The CDR3 coding sequence is TGTGCCAGCAGTTCACGGGACAGGGTCTACGAGCAGTACTTC. Its translation is CASSSRDRVYEQYF.